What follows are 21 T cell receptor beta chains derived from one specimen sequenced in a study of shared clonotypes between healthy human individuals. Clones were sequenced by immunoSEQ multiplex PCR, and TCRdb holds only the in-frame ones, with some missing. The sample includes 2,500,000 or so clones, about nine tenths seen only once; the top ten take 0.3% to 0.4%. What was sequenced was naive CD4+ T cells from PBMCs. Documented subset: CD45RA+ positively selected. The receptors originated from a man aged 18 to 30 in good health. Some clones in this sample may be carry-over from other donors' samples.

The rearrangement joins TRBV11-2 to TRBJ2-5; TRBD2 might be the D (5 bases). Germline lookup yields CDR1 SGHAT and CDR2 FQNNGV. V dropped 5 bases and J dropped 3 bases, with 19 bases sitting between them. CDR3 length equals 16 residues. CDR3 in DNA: TGTGCCAGCAGCCCCGGTGCGGGCTACCCAGAAGAGACCCAGTACTTC. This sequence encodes CASSPGAGYPEETQYF. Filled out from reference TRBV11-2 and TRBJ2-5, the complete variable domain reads EAGVAQSPRYKIIEKRQSVAFWCNPISGHATLYWYQQILGQGPKLLIQFQNNGVVDDSQLPKDRFSAERLKGVDSTLKIQPAKLEDSAVYLCASSPGAGYPEETQYFGPGTRLLVL.

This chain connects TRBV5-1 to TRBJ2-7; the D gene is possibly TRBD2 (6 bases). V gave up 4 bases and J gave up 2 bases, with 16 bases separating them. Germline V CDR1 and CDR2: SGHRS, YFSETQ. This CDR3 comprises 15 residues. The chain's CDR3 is CASSAVGTGAYEQYF. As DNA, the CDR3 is TGCGCCAGCAGCGCCGTCGGGACGGGGGCCTACGAGCAGTACTTC.

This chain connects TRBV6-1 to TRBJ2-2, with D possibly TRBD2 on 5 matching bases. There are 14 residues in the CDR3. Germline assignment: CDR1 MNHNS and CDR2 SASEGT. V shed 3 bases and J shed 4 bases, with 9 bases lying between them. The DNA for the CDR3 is TGTGCCAGCAGTGAGGGTCGGGGCACCGGGGAGCTGTTTTTT. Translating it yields CASSEGRGTGELFF.

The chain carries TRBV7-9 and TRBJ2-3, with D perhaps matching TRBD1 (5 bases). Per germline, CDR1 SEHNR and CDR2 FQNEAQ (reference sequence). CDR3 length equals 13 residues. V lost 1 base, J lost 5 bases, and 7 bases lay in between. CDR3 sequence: CASSLGQGDTQYF. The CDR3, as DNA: TGTGCCAGCAGCTTAGGGCAGGGAGATACGCAGTATTTT.

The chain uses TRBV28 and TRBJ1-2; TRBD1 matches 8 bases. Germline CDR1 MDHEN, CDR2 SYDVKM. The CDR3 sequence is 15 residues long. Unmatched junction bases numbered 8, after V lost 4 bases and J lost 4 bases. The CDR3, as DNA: TGTGCCAGCAGTTACCCCGGGCAGGGGGCCTATGGCTACACCTTC. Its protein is CASSYPGQGAYGYTF.

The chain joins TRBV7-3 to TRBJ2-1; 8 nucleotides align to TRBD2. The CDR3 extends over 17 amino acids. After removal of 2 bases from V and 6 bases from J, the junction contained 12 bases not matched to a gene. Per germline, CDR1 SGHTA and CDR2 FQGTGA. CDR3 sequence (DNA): TGTGCCAGCAGCTTATACCCCCCGGGACTAGACGGCAATGAGCAGTTCTTC. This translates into CASSLYPPGLDGNEQFF.

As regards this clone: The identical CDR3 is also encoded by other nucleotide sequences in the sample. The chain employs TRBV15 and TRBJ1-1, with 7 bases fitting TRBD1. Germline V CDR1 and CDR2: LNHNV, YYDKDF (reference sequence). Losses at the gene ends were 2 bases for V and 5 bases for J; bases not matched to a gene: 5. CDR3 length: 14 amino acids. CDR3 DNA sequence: TGTGCCACCAGCAGATTCACAGGGGATACTGAAGCTTTCTTT. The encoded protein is CATSRFTGDTEAFF.

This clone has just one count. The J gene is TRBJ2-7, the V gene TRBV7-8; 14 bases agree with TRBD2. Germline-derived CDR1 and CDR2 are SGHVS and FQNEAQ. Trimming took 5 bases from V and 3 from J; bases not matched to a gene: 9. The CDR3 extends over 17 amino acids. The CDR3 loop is CASSPGGTSGRRYEQYF. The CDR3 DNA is TGTGCCAGCAGCCCCGGGGGGACTAGCGGGAGACGCTACGAGCAGTACTTC.

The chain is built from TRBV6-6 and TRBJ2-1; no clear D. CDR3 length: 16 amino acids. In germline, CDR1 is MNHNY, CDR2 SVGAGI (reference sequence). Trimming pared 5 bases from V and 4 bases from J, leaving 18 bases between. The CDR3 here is CASSKSTKGRYNEQFF. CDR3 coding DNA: TGTGCCAGCAGTAAGTCGACGAAAGGACGTTACAATGAGCAGTTCTTC.

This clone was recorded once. The CDR3 region is CAINGSPGTATYEQYF. The CDR3 region has the DNA TGTGCCATCAACGGGTCCCCGGGGACAGCTACCTACGAGCAGTACTTC. The chain couples TRBV10-3 to TRBJ2-7; 7 positions agree with TRBD1. Looked up from germline, CDR1 is ENHRY and CDR2 is SYGVKD. Trimming at V came to 7 bases and at J to 2 bases, leaving 14 bases not matched to a gene. The CDR3 is 16 amino acids.

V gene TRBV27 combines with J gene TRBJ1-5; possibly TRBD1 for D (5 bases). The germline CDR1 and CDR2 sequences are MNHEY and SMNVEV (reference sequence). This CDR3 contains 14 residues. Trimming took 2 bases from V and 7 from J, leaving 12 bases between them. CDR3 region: CASSLLGVGQPQHF. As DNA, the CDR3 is TGTGCCAGCAGTTTACTGGGGGTAGGACAGCCCCAGCATTTT.

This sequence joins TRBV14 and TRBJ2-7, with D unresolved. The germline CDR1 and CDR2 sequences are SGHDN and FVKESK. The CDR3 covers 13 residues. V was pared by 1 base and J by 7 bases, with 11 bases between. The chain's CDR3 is CASSQVFGREQYF. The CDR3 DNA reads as TGTGCCAGCAGCCAAGTCTTTGGTAGGGAGCAGTACTTC.

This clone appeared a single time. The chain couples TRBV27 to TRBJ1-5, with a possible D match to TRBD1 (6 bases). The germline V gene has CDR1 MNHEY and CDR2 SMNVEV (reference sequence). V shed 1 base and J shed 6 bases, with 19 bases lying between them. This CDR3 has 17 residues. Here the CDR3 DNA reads TGTGCCAGCAGTTTATATGGGGGGCGTGCAGGTGGTCAGCCCCAGCATTTT. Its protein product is CASSLYGGRAGGQPQHF.

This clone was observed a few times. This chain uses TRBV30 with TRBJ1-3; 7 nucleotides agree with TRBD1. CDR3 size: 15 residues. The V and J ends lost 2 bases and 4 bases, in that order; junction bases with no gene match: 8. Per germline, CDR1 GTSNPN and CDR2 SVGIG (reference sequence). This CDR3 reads CAWSQKTGSGNTIYF. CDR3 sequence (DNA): TGTGCCTGGAGTCAAAAGACAGGGTCGGGAAACACCATATATTTT.

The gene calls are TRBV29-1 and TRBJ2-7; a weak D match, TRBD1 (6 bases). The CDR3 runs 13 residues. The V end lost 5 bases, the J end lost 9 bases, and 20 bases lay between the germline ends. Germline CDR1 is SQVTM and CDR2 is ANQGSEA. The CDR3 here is CSVYGSGVRVQYF. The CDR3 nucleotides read TGCAGCGTTTACGGTTCAGGGGTAAGGGTGCAGTACTTC.

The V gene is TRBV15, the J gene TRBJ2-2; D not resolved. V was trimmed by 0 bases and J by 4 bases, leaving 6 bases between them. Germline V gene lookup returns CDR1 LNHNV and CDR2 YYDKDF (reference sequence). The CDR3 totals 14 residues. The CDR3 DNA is TGTGCCACCAGCAGAGAGCTAGGCACCGGGGAGCTGTTTTTT. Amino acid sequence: CATSRELGTGELFF. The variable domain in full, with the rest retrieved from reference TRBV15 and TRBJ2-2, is DAMVIQNPRYQVTQFGKPVTLSCSQTLNHNVMYWYQQKSSQAPKLLFHYYDKDFNNEADTPDNFQSRRPNTSFCFLDIRSPGLGDTAMYLCATSRELGTGELFFGEGSRLTVL.

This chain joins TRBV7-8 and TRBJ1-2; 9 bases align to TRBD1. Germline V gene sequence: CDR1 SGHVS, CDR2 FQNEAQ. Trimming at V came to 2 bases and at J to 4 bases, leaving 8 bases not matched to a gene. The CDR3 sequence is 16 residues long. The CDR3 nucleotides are TGTGCCAGCAGCTTATCGGGCGCGGGACAGGGCTATGGCTACACCTTC. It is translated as CASSLSGAGQGYGYTF.

The CDR3 protein is CASRPRKGRQYF. The CDR3 DNA follows: TGTGCCAGCAGGCCGCGAAAAGGAAGGCAGTACTTC. The chain has TRBV28 and TRBJ2-7; D unresolved. Trimming stripped 6 bases from V and 9 bases from J, with 15 bases between. The CDR3 covers 12 residues. From germline, CDR1 is MDHEN and CDR2 SYDVKM.

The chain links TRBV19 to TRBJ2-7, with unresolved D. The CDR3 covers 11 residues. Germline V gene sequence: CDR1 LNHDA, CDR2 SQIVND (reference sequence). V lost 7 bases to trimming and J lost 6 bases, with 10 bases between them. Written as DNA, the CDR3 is TGTGCCAGTAAAGGGCCCCTCGAGCAGTACTTC. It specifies CASKGPLEQYF.

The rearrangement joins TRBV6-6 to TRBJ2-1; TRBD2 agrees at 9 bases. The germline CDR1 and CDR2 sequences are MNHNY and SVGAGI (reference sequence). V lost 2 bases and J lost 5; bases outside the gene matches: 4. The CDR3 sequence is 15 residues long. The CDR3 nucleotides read TGTGCCAGCAGTTACAAGCCTAGCGGGAACAATGAGCAGTTCTTC. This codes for CASSYKPSGNNEQFF.

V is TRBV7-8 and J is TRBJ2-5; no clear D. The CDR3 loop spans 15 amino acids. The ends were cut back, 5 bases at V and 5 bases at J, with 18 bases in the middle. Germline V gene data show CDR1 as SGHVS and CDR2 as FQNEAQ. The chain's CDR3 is CASSPRGTYRETQYF. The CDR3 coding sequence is TGTGCCAGCAGCCCCCGAGGTACTTATAGGGAGACCCAGTACTTC.